The 29 T cell receptor beta chains reported below all come from one sample, sequenced in a study of human T cells and chemical hapten exposure. Time point described: patch test 2, 6 weeks after DPC sensitization. Stated treatment: therapeutic diphenylcyclopropenone sensitization with weekly scalp DPC. TCRdb redid the calling of the RACE reads with MiXCR, one entry per CDR3 protein. The sample shows over 35,000 distinct CDR3 sequences, about 8.9% of them seen only once. Sequenced material: whole blood, taken in connection with sensitization to the hapten diphenylcyclopropenone (DPC). All receptors come from a woman aged 40 to 50 with alopecia areata. Some clones in this sample may be carry-over from other donors' samples.

This clonotype was detected ten times or more. The genes are TRBV28 and TRBJ2-5; TRBD1 aligns across 9 bases. The CDR3 spans 16 residues. Trimming removed 6 bases from V and 0 bases from J; junction bases left unmatched: 8. Germline lookup yields CDR1 MDHEN and CDR2 SYDVKM. The CDR3 spells CASSPDRGLYQETQYF. CDR3 nucleotide sequence: TGTGCCAGCAGCCCGGACAGGGGATTGTACCAAGAGACCCAGTACTTC.

In its sample, this clonotype was seen many times. The chain carries TRBV28 and TRBJ2-1, with unresolved D. CDR3 size: 12 residues. The V and J ends lost 2 bases and 12 bases respectively, with 11 bases between them. The germline V gene has CDR1 MDHEN and CDR2 SYDVKM. CDR3 nucleotides: TGTGCCAGCAGTTTAAGACCCGCCGGGCAGTTCTTC. This sequence encodes CASSLRPAGQFF.

The chain combines TRBV29-1 with TRBJ2-1, with D maybe TRBD2 (5 bases). Germline V gene sequence: CDR1 SQVTM, CDR2 ANQGSEA. Trimming removed 6 bases from V and 6 bases from J, with 9 bases in between. CDR3 length: 11 amino acids. The CDR3 DNA follows: TGCAGCGTCCCGGAGGCCAATGAGCAGTTCTTC. Amino acids: CSVPEANEQFF.

This clonotype was counted between two and nine times. The rearrangement uses TRBV2 and TRBJ1-2; no definite D call. CDR3 length equals 13 residues. Trimming left V 4 bases short and J 3 bases short, with 9 bases between. In germline, CDR1 is SNHLY, CDR2 FYNNEI. CDR3 sequence: CASSGGEDYGYTF. DNA for the CDR3: TGTGCCAGCAGTGGTGGGGAGGACTATGGCTACACCTTC.

This clonotype was picked up many times. The chain carries TRBV5-1 and TRBJ1-2; no clear D. Germline V gene lookup returns CDR1 SGHRS and CDR2 YFSETQ. CDR3 size: 14 residues. Trimming took off 0 bases at V and 8 bases at J, with 14 bases between the two ends. Written as DNA, the CDR3 is TGCGCCAGCAGCTTGGGGTTTCAGGAGTCCGGCTACACCTTC. Translating it yields CASSLGFQESGYTF.

In this sample, this clonotype turned up many times. The chain links TRBV18 to TRBJ2-7, with D possibly TRBD1 on 6 matching bases. This CDR3 has 14 residues. Trimming removed 3 bases at V and 5 bases at J, with 14 bases between. CDR1 and CDR2 (germline): KGHSH, LQKENI. The CDR3 spells CASSPTGTSDEQYF. The CDR3, as DNA: TGTGCCAGCTCACCTACAGGGACCTCTGACGAGCAGTACTTC.

The chain has TRBV25-1 and TRBJ1-1, with 7 bases identical to TRBD1. The V gene's germline CDR1 is MGHDK and CDR2 SYGVNS. J was trimmed by 1 base and V by 2 bases; bases with no gene match: 4. The CDR3 totals 15 residues. The CDR3 DNA is TGTGCCAGCAGTGAACATCGACAGGGGAACACTGAAGCTTTCTTT. It specifies CASSEHRQGNTEAFF.

This clonotype was counted at least ten times. The chain couples TRBV2 to TRBJ1-3, with 7 bases lining up with TRBD1. CDR3 size: 15 residues. With 4 bases clipped from V and 0 bases from J, the junction kept 3 bases outside the gene matches. Looked up from germline, CDR1 is SNHLY and CDR2 is FYNNEI. The CDR3 is CASSGGQSSGNTIYF. As DNA, the CDR3 is TGTGCCAGCAGTGGGGGACAGTCCTCTGGAAACACCATATATTTT.

The chain links TRBV20-1 to TRBJ1-1; 12 positions match TRBD1. The V and J ends lost 4 bases and 5 bases, in that order; junction bases with no gene match: 8. The CDR3 is made up of 15 amino acids. The V gene's germline CDR1 is DFQATT and CDR2 SNEGSKA (reference sequence). The CDR3 loop reads CSATQRDRGRTEAFF. CDR3 DNA sequence: TGCAGTGCTACCCAGCGGGACAGGGGGCGGACTGAAGCTTTCTTT.

This clonotype was counted many times. This chain connects TRBV18 to TRBJ2-3; no clear D gene. The length of the CDR3 is 15 residues. CDR1 is KGHSH, CDR2 LQKENI, per germline. Trimming took 2 bases from V and 2 from J, leaving 11 bases between them. The CDR3 region has the DNA TGTGCCAGCTCACCAGGGCGGCGATACACAGATACGCAGTATTTT. Translating gives CASSPGRRYTDTQYF.

The chain employs TRBV9 and TRBJ2-1, with D possibly being TRBD2 (6 bases). The CDR3 sequence is 13 residues long. The V end was cut by 5 bases, the J end by 4 bases, with 10 bases between. Germline V CDR1 and CDR2: SGDLS, YYNGEE. The CDR3 here is CASRKEGYNEQFF. In DNA, the CDR3 is TGTGCCAGCAGAAAGGAGGGTTACAATGAGCAGTTCTTC.

Many counts were recorded for this clonotype. The J gene is TRBJ2-2, the V gene TRBV7-3; 12 bases are shared with TRBD2. The CDR3 runs 17 residues. Germline V gene lookup returns CDR1 SGHTA and CDR2 FQGTGA. V shed 6 bases, J shed 0 bases, and the junction held 5 bases outside the gene matches. CDR3 in amino acids: CASSPTSGGANTGELFF. In DNA, the CDR3 is TGTGCCAGCAGTCCGACTAGCGGGGGAGCGAACACCGGGGAGCTGTTTTTT. Full variable domain (outside the CDR3, taken from reference TRBV7-3 and TRBJ2-2): GAGVSQTPSNKVTEKGKYVELRCDPISGHTALYWYRQSLGQGPEFLIYFQGTGAADDSGLPNDRFFAVRPEGSVSTLKIQRTERGDSAVYLCASSPTSGGANTGELFFGEGSRLTVL.

This clonotype was observed at least ten times. This rearrangement joins TRBV12-3 or TRBV12-4 to TRBJ2-3; the match to TRBD2 covers 10 bases. This CDR3 comprises 18 residues. The J segment lost 2 bases and the V segment lost 3 bases, leaving 11 bases of the junction unmatched. In DNA, the CDR3 is TGTGCCAGCAGTTTCGGGACTAGCGAAATGTTCTTCACAGATACGCAGTATTTT. Protein: CASSFGTSEMFFTDTQYF.

This clonotype was seen repeatedly, ten times or more. This chain uses TRBV20-1 with TRBJ1-6; 7 bases fit TRBD1. The CDR3 has 14 amino acids. Losses at the gene ends were 5 bases for V and 7 bases for J; bases not matched to a gene: 8. Germline assignment: CDR1 DFQATT and CDR2 SNEGSKA (reference sequence). The CDR3 sequence is CSAQPGTENSPLHF. CDR3 in DNA: TGCAGTGCTCAACCCGGGACAGAGAATTCACCCCTCCACTTT.

At least ten counts were recorded for this clonotype. V gene TRBV18 combines with J gene TRBJ1-5; D possibly corresponds to TRBD1 (6 bases). V was cut by 6 bases and J by 3 bases, with 9 bases left in between. Germline CDR1 and CDR2: KGHSH and LQKENI. This CDR3 region has 13 residues. The chain's CDR3 is CASSRQDNQPQHF. Here the CDR3 DNA reads TGTGCCAGCTCTCGACAGGACAATCAGCCCCAGCATTTT.

The V gene is TRBV19, the J gene TRBJ1-1; D is unclear. The CDR3 runs 12 residues. The V gene's germline CDR1 is LNHDA and CDR2 SQIVND (reference sequence). Trimming removed 8 bases from V and 4 bases from J, with 11 bases in between. The CDR3 protein is CASLVLSTEAFF. CDR3 nucleotide sequence: TGTGCCAGTCTGGTGCTGAGCACTGAAGCTTTCTTT.

This clonotype was detected many times. The V gene is TRBV25-1, the J gene TRBJ2-7; possibly TRBD2 for D (6 bases). V lost 1 base to trimming and J lost 0 bases, with 10 bases between them. Germline CDR1 and CDR2: MGHDK and SYGVNS. The CDR3 has 15 amino acids. CDR3 nucleotides: TGTGCCAGCAGTGAATTAGGGACTTCCTCCTACGAGCAGTACTTC. Translating it yields CASSELGTSSYEQYF.

This clonotype was picked up a small number of times. The chain uses TRBV12-3 or TRBV12-4 and TRBJ2-1; D is uncertain. V lost 5 bases and J lost 7, with 9 bases in between. The CDR3 is 12 residues long. The CDR3 loop reads CASSPVGNEQFF. CDR3 in DNA: TGTGCCAGCAGTCCGGTCGGGAATGAGCAGTTCTTC.

The sample holds many counts of this clonotype. The chain carries TRBV11-2 and TRBJ2-6, with 9 bases that match TRBD1. The V and J ends lost 5 bases and 0 bases, in that order; junction bases with no gene match: 8. Germline V gene data show CDR1 as SGHAT and CDR2 as FQNNGV. This CDR3 has 18 amino acids. CDR3 sequence (DNA): TGTGCCAGCAGCCCAGGACAGGGGTTCACCTCTGGGGCCAACGTCCTGACTTTC. The encoded protein is CASSPGQGFTSGANVLTF. Supplemented by reference TRBV11-2 and TRBJ2-6, the full variable domain reads EAGVAQSPRYKIIEKRQSVAFWCNPISGHATLYWYQQILGQGPKLLIQFQNNGVVDDSQLPKDRFSAERLKGVDSTLKIQPAKLEDSAVYLCASSPGQGFTSGANVLTFGAGSRLTVL.

This clonotype turned up a few times. This chain connects TRBV13 to TRBJ2-5, with 10 bases that match TRBD2. Trimming removed 3 bases from V and 4 bases from J; junction bases left unmatched: 8. This CDR3 region has 16 residues. Per germline, CDR1 PRHDT and CDR2 FYEKMQ (reference sequence). The DNA of the CDR3 is TGTGCCAGCAGCTTCATAGCGGGGGGAGAAGGAGAGACCCAGTACTTC. Residues: CASSFIAGGEGETQYF. Filled out from reference TRBV13 and TRBJ2-5, the complete variable domain reads AAGVIQSPRHLIKEKRETATLKCYPIPRHDTVYWYQQGPGQDPQFLISFYEKMQSDKGSIPDRFSAQQFSDYHSELNMSSLELGDSALYFCASSFIAGGEGETQYFGPGTRLLVL.

This clonotype came up many times. V is TRBV7-8 and J is TRBJ2-7; 8 positions agree with TRBD2. J gave up 2 bases and V 0 bases, and 3 bases lay outside the gene matches. This CDR3 region has 15 residues. Germline loops: CDR1 SGHVS, CDR2 FQNEAQ. The DNA for the CDR3 is TGTGCCAGCAGCTTAGCACGGGGGGGGACCTACGAGCAGTACTTC. This translates into CASSLARGGTYEQYF.

This clonotype occurred many times. V gene TRBV5-1 combines with J gene TRBJ2-3, with D possibly matching TRBD1 (5 bases). With 0 bases removed from V and 1 base from J, the gap between germline ends came to 6 bases. Germline values: CDR1 SGHRS, CDR2 YFSETQ. The CDR3 length is 14 residues. The CDR3 region has the DNA TGCGCCAGCAGCTTGGGGGGCGGCACAGATACGCAGTATTTT. It specifies CASSLGGGTDTQYF.

This clonotype came up many times. V and J are TRBV23-1 and TRBJ2-5, with D unresolved. TRBV23-1 is annotated as an ORF whose role is uncertain. This CDR3 is built from 15 residues. Trimming stripped 0 bases from V and 9 bases from J, with 17 bases between. The CDR3 protein is CASSQSPPRPGPQYF. The CDR3 DNA follows: TGCGCCAGCAGTCAATCACCTCCGAGACCTGGGCCCCAGTACTTC.

This CDR3 reads CASQGSKYTEAFF. The CDR3 coding sequence is TGTGCCTCTCAAGGGAGTAAATACACTGAAGCTTTCTTT. The chain joins TRBV12-3 or TRBV12-4 to TRBJ1-1; D is undetermined. Between the trimmed V and J ends, which lost 11 bases and 3 bases, there was a span of 16 bases. This CDR3 has 13 residues.

This clonotype has a count of ten or more. The chain couples TRBV5-1 to TRBJ2-5; D possibly uses TRBD1 or TRBD2 (5 bases each). Looked up from germline, CDR1 is SGHRS and CDR2 is YFSETQ. V was shortened by 3 bases and J by 4 bases, with 16 bases between the two germline ends. This CDR3 spans 15 amino acids. CDR3 in DNA: TGCGCCAGCAGCTACGGGACGGACACAGGAGAGACCCAGTACTTC. Its protein is CASSYGTDTGETQYF.

This clonotype occurred many times. This chain joins TRBV7-2 and TRBJ1-2, with D perhaps matching TRBD1 (5 bases). From germline, CDR1 is SGHTA and CDR2 FQGNSA. This CDR3 has 13 residues. V gave up 5 bases and J gave up 3 bases, with 10 bases separating them. In DNA form, the CDR3 reads TGTGCCAGCAGCCGCACCAGGGACTATGGCTACACCTTC. This sequence encodes CASSRTRDYGYTF.

The table lists this clonotype with many counts. The V call is TRBV5-6, the J call TRBJ2-5; D gene ambiguous. Germline V gene sequence: CDR1 SGHDT, CDR2 YYEEEE. Trimming removed 4 bases from V and 2 bases from J, with 12 bases in between. This CDR3 is 14 amino acids long. Written as DNA, the CDR3 is TGTGCCAGCAGCCCACCCCTGGGGCAAGAGACCCAGTACTTC. Protein: CASSPPLGQETQYF.

This clonotype has just a few counts. CDR3: CASGSGPENGELFF. The CDR3 DNA reads TGTGCCAGCGGAAGCGGCCCTGAGAACGGGGAGCTGTTTTTT. The genes are TRBV7-2 and TRBJ2-2; D is perhaps TRBD2 (5 bases). The V and J ends lost 8 bases and 7 bases respectively, with 17 bases between them. The CDR3 sequence is 14 residues long. Germline V CDR1 and CDR2: SGHTA, FQGNSA.

In this sample, this clonotype turned up many times. The chain has TRBV30 and TRBJ2-3, with D perhaps assigned TRBD1 or TRBD2 (7 bases each). The CDR3 spans 16 residues. V was clipped by 3 bases and J by 6 bases, with 22 bases between them. Germline values: CDR1 GTSNPN, CDR2 SVGIG (reference sequence). In DNA, the CDR3 is TGTGCCTGGAGGGGAGGGGACAGCGGGCAAAAGGATACGCAGTATTTT. Amino acid sequence: CAWRGGDSGQKDTQYF. The variable domain in full, completed from reference TRBV30 and TRBJ2-3, reads SQTIHQWPATLVQPVGSPLSLECTVEGTSNPNLYWYRQAAGRGLQLLFYSVGIGQISSEVPQNLSASRPQDRQFILSSKKLLLSDSGFYLCAWRGGDSGQKDTQYFGPGTRLTVL.